Below, one T cell receptor (beta chain) is given with its context. This clone's antigen is unknown. Base qualities are not recorded, but no much larger clone differs from it by a single base. The sample is drawn from a study of blood T cell repertoires in COVID-19 (dated by TCRdb to the early 2020s). In terms of the full investigation: Samples covering the acute and convalescent phases of COVID-19 were provided by collaborators in the United States, Italy and Spain. The prospective study material was composed of cDNA or gDNA derived from T cells, B-cell-depleted T cells, or PBMCs. Deeply sampled blood TCRbeta repertoires from subjects exposed to, actively infected with, or recovered from COVID-19 were included in the dataset. The repertoires were released in a freely available public database meant as a resource for research on the immune response to SARS-CoV-2. Samples were obtained from the ongoing ImmuneRACE study (first 160 participants) and from approximately 1,200 subjects provided by 6 global collaborators. The sample metadata nearly always contained a de-identified subject ID, COVID-19 status, age in years and sex. Where available, HLA class I and class II types were taken from metadata supplied by the sample provider and were not determined by assay-based typing. Here is what the overall study found, with its caveats: The quantity of clinical and demographic metadata differed by source and by participant and was supplied without curation.

The collaborating institutions used their own protocols to collect whole blood in K2EDTA tubes. For TCRbeta analysis, collaborators shipped samples as frozen whole blood, isolated PBMCs, or DNA extracted from either of those sample types. V trim: 5 bases; J trim: 1 base; unmatched bases: 7. Via the germline V gene, CDR1 is SGHVS and CDR2 FQNEAQ. Reading from cysteine to phenylalanine, the CDR3 counts 15 amino acids. Of all the DNA, just the CDR3 is kept, 45 bases in frame from base 1. TCRbeta CDR3 regions were amplified from genomic DNA by means of the immunoSEQ Assay, a bias-controlled multiplex PCR. On the study's bioinformatics: The number of nucleated cells in each sample was estimated from the amplification of reference gene primers within the assay. To quantify the absolute abundance of each unique TCRbeta CDR3 rearrangement, sequence reads were collapsed and filtered. For each sample, productive Simpson clonality was calculated as the square root of Simpson's diversity index across productive rearrangements. TCRdb limited this immuneACCESS table to in-frame rearrangements with V and J called. A share of clones is missing; checked studies link under half to unresolved V genes, and the rest is unexplained. That table is the source of V, J and clone size, and D and trimming were worked out from the DNA. The sample table records 200,000 to 300,000 clones; roughly 87% of these occur just once. The top ten constitute roughly 0.8% of the sample.

The sequence came from a woman aged 30 to 39 with acute or convalescent COVID-19. The sequencing sample was made of peripheral blood. Recombination linked TRBV7-8 to TRBJ2-5; the central 7 bases match TRBD1. The DNA sequence reads TGTGCCAGCAGCCTCGAAGAGGGGGCCCAAGAGACCCAGTACTTC. Its coded protein is CASSLEEGAQETQYF. The reference TRBV7-8 and TRBJ2-5 proteins fill in what lies around the CDR3, so the full variable domain reads GAGVSQSPRYKVAKRGQDVALRCDPISGHVSLFWYQQALGQGPEFLTYFQNEAQLDKSGLPSDRFFAERPEGSVSTLKIQRTQQEDSAVYLCASSLEEGAQETQYFGPGTRLLVL.